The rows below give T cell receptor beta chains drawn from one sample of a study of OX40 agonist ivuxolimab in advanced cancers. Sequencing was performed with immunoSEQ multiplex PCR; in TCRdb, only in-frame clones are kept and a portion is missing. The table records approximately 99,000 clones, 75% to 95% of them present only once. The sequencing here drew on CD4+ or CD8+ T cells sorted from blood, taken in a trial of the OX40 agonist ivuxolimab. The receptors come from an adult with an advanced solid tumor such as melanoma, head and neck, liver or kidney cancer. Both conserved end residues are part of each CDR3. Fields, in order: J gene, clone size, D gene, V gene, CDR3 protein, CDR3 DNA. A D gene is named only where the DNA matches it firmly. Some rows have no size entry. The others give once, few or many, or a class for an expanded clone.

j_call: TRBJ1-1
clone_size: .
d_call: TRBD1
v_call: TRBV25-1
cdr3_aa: CASSRIGQGNTEAFF
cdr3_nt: TGTGCCAGCAGCCGAATTGGACAGGGCAACACTGAAGCTTTCTTT

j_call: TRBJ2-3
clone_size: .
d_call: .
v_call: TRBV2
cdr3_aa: CATNRPVSTDTQYF
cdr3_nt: TGTGCCACCAATCGACCGGTTAGCACAGATACGCAGTATTTT

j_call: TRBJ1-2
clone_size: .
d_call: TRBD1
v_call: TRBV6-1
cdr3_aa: CASSEARDRGWGYTF
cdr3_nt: TGTGCCAGCAGTGAAGCGCGGGACAGGGGTTGGGGCTACACCTTC

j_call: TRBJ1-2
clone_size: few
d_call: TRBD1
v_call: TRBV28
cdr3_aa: CASSLLTGANYGYTF
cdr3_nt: TGTGCCAGCAGTTTATTGACAGGGGCTAACTATGGCTACACCTTC

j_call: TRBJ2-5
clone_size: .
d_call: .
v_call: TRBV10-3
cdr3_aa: CAISAQQETQYF
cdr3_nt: TGTGCCATCAGTGCCCAGCAAGAGACCCAGTACTTC

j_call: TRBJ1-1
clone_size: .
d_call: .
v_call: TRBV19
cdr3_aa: CASSMTATMNTEAFF
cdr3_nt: TGTGCCAGTAGTATGACAGCGACCATGAACACTGAAGCTTTCTTT

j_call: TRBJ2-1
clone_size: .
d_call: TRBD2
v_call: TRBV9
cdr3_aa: CASSLLAGGPNEQFF
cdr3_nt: TGTGCCAGCAGCCTACTAGCGGGAGGGCCCAATGAGCAGTTCTTC

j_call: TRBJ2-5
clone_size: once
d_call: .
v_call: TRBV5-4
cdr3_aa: CASSLTGVSQETQYF
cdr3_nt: TGTGCCAGCTCCTTAACCGGGGTTAGCCAAGAGACCCAGTACTTC

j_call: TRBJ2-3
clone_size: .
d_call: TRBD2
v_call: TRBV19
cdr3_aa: CASMAGGLDTQYF
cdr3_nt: TGTGCCAGTATGGCGGGGGGGCTGGATACGCAGTATTTT

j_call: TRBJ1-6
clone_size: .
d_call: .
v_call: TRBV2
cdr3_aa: CASSEPRVPYNSPLHF
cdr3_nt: TGTGCCAGCAGTGAACCCAGGGTCCCTTATAATTCACCCCTCCACTTT

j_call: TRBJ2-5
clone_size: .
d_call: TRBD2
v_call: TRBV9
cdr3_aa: CASSVVGTSGGAPQETQYF
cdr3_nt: TGTGCCAGCAGTGTAGTTGGGACTAGCGGGGGGGCCCCCCAAGAGACCCAGTACTTC

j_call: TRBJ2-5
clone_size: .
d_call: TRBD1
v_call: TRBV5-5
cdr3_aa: CASSRGQGVTETQYF
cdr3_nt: TGTGCCAGCAGCCGGGGACAGGGAGTTACAGAGACCCAGTACTTC

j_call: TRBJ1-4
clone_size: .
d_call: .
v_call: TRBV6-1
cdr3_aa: CASGWGQAFEKLFF
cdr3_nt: TGTGCCAGCGGGTGGGGCCAGGCGTTTGAAAAACTGTTTTTT